These 7 T cell receptor beta chains were sequenced from one sample in a study of glioma-infiltrating T cells. Using RNA template, CDR3s of TCR alpha and beta were amplified with iRepertoire arm-PCR. TCRdb re-called the multiplex PCR reads with MiXCR, one entry per CDR3 protein. In the table there are around 100,000 distinct CDR3 sequences, about 28% of which are singletons. The specimen sequenced was glioma tissue, nonneoplastic brain tissue, or PBMCs (not recorded which). The receptors here all came from a human donor with low-grade glioma or glioblastoma, undergoing nonglioma brain surgery, or in good health (not recorded which).

This clonotype has at least ten counts. This chain uses TRBV7-8 with TRBJ2-7; D gene unclear. V lost 0 bases, J lost 3 bases, and 6 bases lay in between. CDR1 and CDR2 (germline): SGHVS, FQNEAQ. This CDR3 spans 13 amino acids. For the CDR3, the DNA is TGTGCCAGCAGCTTAGCGCTGGGCTACGAGCAGTACTTC. Translated, it gives CASSLALGYEQYF.

Remarks on this clonotype: A clone one base away is much larger, so this may be a read error. The chain carries TRBV7-9 and TRBJ2-1; 11 nucleotides line up with TRBD2. Germline values: CDR1 SEHNR, CDR2 FQNEAQ (reference sequence). The CDR3 runs to 18 residues. V lost 4 bases to trimming and J lost 8 bases; unmatched junction nucleotides: 16. The DNA of the CDR3 is TGTGCCAGCAGCTATCCTTCTACTAGCGGGGGCCTGGACGATGAGCAGTTCTTC. Translated: CASSYPSTSGGLDDEQFF.

This clonotype was found many times. This chain uses TRBV7-2 with TRBJ2-3; TRBD2 matches 9 bases. Germline V gives CDR1 SGHTA, CDR2 FQGNSA. After removal of 0 bases from V and 4 bases from J, the junction contained 11 bases not matched to a gene. The CDR3 contains 18 residues. CDR3 coding DNA: TGTGCCAGCAGCTTAGCGTTGGCTAGCGGGGTTCTCCCAGATACGCAGTATTTT. It yields the protein CASSLALASGVLPDTQYF.

A note on this clonotype: This may be a read error, as it is one base from a much larger clone. This sequence joins TRBV7-2 and TRBJ2-2; D is uncertain. Germline V gene sequence: CDR1 SGHTA, CDR2 FQGNSA. The CDR3 runs 15 residues. V was shortened by 5 bases and J by 0 bases, with 10 bases between the two germline ends. The CDR3 DNA reads as TGTGCCAGCAGCCTCGACACCTCGAACACCGGGGAGCTGTTTTTT. The encoded protein is CASSLDTSNTGELFF.

This chain connects TRBV7-2 to TRBJ1-5; D gene unclear. Germline CDR1 is SGHTA and CDR2 is FQGNSA. Deletions cut 5 bases from V and 2 bases from J, with 10 bases between. The CDR3 totals 14 residues. CDR3 residues: CASSKGFGNQPQHF. CDR3 coding DNA: TGTGCCAGCAGCAAGGGTTTTGGCAATCAGCCCCAGCATTTT.

This clonotype has a single count. A read error may be the cause here, since a much bigger clone is one base away. V and J are TRBV20-1 and TRBJ2-7, with 8 bases that match TRBD1. CDR1 and CDR2 (germline): DFQATT, SNEGSKA (reference sequence). CDR3 length: 12 residues. The CDR3 DNA sequence: TGCAGCGCGGGACAGGCTTACAATGAGCAGTACTTC. Amino acids: CSAGQAYNEQYF.

This clonotype was recorded a few times. The chain couples TRBV12-3 or TRBV12-4 to TRBJ1-6; D remains unclear. Trimming took off 1 base at V and 6 bases at J, with 10 bases between the two ends. This CDR3 has 15 residues. CDR3 region: CASSLGGQPNSPLHF. CDR3 DNA: TGTGCCAGCAGTTTAGGTGGGCAGCCTAATTCACCCCTCCACTTT.